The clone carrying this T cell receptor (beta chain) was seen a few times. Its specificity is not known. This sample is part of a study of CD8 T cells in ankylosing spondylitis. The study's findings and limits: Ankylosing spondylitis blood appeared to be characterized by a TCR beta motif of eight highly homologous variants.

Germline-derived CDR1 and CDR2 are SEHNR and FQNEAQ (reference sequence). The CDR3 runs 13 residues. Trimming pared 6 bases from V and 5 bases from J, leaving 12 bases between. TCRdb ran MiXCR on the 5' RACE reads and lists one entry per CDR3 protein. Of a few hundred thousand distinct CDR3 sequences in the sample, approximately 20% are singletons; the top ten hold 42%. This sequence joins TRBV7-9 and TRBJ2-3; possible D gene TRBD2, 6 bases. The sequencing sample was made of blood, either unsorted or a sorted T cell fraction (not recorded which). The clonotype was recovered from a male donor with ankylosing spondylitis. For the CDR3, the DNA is TGTGCCAGCAGTCCGGCTAGCGAAGATACGCAGTATTTT. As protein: CASSPASEDTQYF.